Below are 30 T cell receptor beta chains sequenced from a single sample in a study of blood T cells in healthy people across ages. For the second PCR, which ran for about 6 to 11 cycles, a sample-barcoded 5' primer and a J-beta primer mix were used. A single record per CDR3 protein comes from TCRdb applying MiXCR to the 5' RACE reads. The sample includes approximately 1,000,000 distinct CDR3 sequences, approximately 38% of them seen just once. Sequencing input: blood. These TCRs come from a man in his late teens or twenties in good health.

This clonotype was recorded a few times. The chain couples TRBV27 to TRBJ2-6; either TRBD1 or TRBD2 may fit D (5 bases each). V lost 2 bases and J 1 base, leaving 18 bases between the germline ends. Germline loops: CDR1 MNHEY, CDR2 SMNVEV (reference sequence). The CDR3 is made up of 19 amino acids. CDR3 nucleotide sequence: TGTGCCAGCAGTTTAACCTACCGGGACCAGGGATCTGGGGCCAACGTCCTGACTTTC. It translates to CASSLTYRDQGSGANVLTF.

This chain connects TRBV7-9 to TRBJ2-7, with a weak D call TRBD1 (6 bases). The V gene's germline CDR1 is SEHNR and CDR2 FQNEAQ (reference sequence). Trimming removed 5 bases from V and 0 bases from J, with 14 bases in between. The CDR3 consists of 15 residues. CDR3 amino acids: CASSLDRIRSYEQYF. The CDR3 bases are TGTGCCAGCAGCCTAGACAGGATACGCTCCTACGAGCAGTACTTC. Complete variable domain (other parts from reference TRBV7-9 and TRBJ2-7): DTGVSQNPRHKITKRGQNVTFRCDPISEHNRLYWYRQTLGQGPEFLTYFQNEAQLEKSRLLSDRFSAERPKGSFSTLEIQRTEQGDSAMYLCASSLDRIRSYEQYFGPGTRLTVT.

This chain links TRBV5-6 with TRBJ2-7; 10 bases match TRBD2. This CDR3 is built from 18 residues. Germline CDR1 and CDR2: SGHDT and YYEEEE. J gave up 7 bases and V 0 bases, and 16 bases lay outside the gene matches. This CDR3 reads CASSLGASGGLVSSEQYF. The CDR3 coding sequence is TGTGCCAGCAGCTTGGGGGCTAGCGGGGGTCTCGTCTCTAGTGAGCAGTACTTC.

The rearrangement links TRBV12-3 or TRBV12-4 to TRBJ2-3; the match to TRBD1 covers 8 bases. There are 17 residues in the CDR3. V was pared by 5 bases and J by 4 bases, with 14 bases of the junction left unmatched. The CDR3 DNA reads TGTGCCAGCAGTGGCCTTGCGGACAGGGTATTAGCAGATACGCAGTATTTT. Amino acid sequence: CASSGLADRVLADTQYF.

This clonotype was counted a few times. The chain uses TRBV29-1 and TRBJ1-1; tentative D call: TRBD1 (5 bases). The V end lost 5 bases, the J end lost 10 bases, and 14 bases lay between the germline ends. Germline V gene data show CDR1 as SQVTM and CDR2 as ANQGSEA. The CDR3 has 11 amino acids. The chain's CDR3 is CSVHSQVTAFF. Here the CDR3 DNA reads TGCAGCGTTCACTCACAGGTGACAGCTTTCTTT.

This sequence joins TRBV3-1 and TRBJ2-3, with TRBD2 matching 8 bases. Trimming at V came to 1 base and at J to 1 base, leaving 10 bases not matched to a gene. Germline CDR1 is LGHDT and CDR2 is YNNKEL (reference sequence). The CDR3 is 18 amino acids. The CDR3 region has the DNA TGTGCCAGCAGCCAAGGTTCGGGGGGGCCTTCCGGCACAGATACGCAGTATTTT. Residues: CASSQGSGGPSGTDTQYF.

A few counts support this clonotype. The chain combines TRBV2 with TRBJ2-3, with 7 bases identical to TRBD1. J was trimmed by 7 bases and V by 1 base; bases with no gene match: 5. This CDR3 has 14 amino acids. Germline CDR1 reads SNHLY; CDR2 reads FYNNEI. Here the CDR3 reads CASSEVGDSHTQYF. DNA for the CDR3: TGTGCCAGCAGTGAAGTTGGGGACAGCCATACGCAGTATTTT.

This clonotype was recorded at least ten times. CDR3: CASGEGYFNEQYF. In nucleotides, the CDR3 is TGCGCCAGCGGCGAGGGATACTTCAACGAGCAGTACTTC. V and J are TRBV5-1 and TRBJ2-7; D possibly corresponds to TRBD2 (5 bases). There are 13 residues in the CDR3. Trimming took 7 bases from V and 5 from J, leaving 16 bases between them. The germline CDR1 and CDR2 sequences are SGHRS and YFSETQ.

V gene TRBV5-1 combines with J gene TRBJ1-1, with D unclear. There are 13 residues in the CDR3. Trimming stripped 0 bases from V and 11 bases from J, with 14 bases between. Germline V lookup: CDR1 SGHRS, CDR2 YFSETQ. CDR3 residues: CASSLESVRGAFF. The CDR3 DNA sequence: TGCGCCAGCAGCTTGGAATCGGTGCGTGGGGCTTTCTTT.

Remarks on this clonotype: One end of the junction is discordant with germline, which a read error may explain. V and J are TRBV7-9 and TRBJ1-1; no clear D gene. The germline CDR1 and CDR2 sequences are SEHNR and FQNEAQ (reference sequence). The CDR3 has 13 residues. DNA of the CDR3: TGTGTCAGCAGCTTAGTTCCCTCTCCAGATGCTTTCTTT. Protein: CVSSLVPSPDAFF.

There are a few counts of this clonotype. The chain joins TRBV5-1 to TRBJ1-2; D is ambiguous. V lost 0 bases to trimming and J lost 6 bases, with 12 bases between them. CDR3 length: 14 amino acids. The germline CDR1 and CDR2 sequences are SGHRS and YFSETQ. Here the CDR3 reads CASSLGEGPNGYTF. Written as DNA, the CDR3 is TGCGCCAGCAGCTTGGGGGAAGGGCCCAATGGCTACACCTTC.

The CDR3 nucleotides read TGTGCCAGCAGCCTCGGCGGACAGCTGAACACTGAAGCTTTCTTT. It specifies CASSLGGQLNTEAFF. The genes are TRBV12-3 or TRBV12-4 and TRBJ1-1; a weak D match, TRBD1 (6 bases). Trimming stripped 6 bases from V and 0 bases from J, with 14 bases between. The CDR3 is 15 residues long.

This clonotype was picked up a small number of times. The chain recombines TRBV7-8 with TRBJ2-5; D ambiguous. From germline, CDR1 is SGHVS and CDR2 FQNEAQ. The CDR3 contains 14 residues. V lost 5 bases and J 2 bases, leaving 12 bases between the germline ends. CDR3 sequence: CASSPRWQQETQYF. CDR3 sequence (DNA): TGTGCCAGCAGCCCGAGATGGCAACAAGAGACCCAGTACTTC.

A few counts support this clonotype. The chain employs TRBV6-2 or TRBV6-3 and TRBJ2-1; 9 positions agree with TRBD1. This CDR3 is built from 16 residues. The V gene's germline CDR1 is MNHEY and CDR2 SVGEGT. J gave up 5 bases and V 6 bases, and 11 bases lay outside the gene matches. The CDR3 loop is CASRRFTGGAHNEQFF. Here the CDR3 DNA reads TGTGCCAGCAGGCGCTTTACAGGGGGCGCCCACAATGAGCAGTTCTTC.

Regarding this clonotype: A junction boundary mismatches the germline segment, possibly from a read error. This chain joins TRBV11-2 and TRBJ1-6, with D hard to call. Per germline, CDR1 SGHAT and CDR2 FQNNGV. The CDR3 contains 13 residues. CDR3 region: CASSTRPSSPPHF. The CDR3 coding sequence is TGTGCCAGCAGCACCCGCCCGAGCTCACCCCCCCACTTT.

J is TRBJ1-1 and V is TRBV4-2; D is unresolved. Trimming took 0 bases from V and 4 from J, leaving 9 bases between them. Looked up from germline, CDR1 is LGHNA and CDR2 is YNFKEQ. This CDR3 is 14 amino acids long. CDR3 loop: CASSQDGYSTEAFF. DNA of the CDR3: TGTGCCAGCAGCCAAGATGGATACAGCACTGAAGCTTTCTTT.

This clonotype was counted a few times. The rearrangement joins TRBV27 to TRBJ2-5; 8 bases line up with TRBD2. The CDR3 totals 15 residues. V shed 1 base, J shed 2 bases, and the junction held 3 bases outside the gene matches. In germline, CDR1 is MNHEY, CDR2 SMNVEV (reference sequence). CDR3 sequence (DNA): TGTGCCAGCAGTTTATGGCGGGGGGATCAAGAGACCCAGTACTTC. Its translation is CASSLWRGDQETQYF.

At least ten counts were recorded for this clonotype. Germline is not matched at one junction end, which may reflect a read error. CDR3 DNA: TGTGCCAGCAGTCTCGGACAGGAATATGGCTACACCTTC. Its protein is CASSLGQEYGYTF. The J gene is TRBJ1-2, the V gene TRBV5-1; 7 bases match TRBD1. Germline CDR1 and CDR2: SGHRS and YFSETQ. The CDR3 runs 13 residues.

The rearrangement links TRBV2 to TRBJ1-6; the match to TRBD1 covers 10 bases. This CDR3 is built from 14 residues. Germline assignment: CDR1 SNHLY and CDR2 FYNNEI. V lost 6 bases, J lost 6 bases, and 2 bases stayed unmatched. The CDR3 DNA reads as TGTGCCAGCAGGGGACAGGGGATTAATTCACCCCTCCACTTT. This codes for CASRGQGINSPLHF.

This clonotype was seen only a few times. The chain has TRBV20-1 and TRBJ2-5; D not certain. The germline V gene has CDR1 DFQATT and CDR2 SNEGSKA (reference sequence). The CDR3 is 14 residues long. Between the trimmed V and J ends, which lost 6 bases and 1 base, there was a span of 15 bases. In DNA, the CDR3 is TGCAGTGCCCCCGTTGCTGGCACCCAAGAGACCCAGTACTTC. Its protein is CSAPVAGTQETQYF.

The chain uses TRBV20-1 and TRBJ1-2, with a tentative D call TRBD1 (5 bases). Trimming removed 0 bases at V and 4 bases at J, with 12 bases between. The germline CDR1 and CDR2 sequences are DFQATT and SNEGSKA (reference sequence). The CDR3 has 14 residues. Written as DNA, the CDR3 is TGCAGTGCTAGAGAAGAGGGTAGGGGCTATGGCTACACCTTC. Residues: CSAREEGRGYGYTF.

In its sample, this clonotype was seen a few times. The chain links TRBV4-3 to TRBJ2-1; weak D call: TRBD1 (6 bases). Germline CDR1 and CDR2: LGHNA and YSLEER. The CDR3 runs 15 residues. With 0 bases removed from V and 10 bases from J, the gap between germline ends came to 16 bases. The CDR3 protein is CASSQEITATGEQFF. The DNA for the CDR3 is TGCGCCAGCAGCCAAGAGATTACGGCAACAGGGGAGCAGTTCTTC.

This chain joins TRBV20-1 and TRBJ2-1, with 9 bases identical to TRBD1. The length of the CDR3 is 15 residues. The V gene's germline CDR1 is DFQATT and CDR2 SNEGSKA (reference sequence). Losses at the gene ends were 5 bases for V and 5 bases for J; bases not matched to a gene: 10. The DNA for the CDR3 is TGCAGTGCTGGCCCACCGGGACAGGGCCACAATGAGCAGTTCTTC. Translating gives CSAGPPGQGHNEQFF.

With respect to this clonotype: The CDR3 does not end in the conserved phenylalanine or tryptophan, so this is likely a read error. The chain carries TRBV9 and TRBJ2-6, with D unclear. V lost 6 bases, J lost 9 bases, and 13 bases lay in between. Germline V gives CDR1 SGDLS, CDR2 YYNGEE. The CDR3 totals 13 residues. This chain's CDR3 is CASTSTYDNVLTL. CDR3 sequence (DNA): TGTGCCAGCACGAGTACATACGACAACGTCCTGACTTTG.

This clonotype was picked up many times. CDR3 sequence (DNA): TGTGCCAGCAGCTGGGACAGACTAACAGATACGCAGTATTTT. This translates into CASSWDRLTDTQYF. This chain joins TRBV7-9 and TRBJ2-3, with 7 nucleotides matching TRBD1. V shed 4 bases and J 3 bases; nucleotides not matched to a gene: 4. This CDR3 has 14 residues. Looked up from germline, CDR1 is SEHNR and CDR2 is FQNEAQ (reference sequence).

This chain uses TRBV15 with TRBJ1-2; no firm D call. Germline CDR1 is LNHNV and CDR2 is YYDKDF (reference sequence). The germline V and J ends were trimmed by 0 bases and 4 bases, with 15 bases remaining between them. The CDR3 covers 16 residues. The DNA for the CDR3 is TGTGCCACCAGCAGAGATCGGGGAATAGGTACCTATGGCTACACCTTC. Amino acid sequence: CATSRDRGIGTYGYTF. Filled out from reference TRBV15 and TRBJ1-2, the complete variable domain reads DAMVIQNPRYQVTQFGKPVTLSCSQTLNHNVMYWYQQKSSQAPKLLFHYYDKDFNNEADTPDNFQSRRPNTSFCFLDIRSPGLGDTAMYLCATSRDRGIGTYGYTFGSGTRLTVV.

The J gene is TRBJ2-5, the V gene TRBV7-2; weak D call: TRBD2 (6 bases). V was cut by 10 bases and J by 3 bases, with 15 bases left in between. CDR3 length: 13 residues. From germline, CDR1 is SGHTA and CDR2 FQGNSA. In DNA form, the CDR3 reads TGTGCCACCGAGCGGGTTAGAGAAGAGACCCAGTACTTC. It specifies CATERVREETQYF.

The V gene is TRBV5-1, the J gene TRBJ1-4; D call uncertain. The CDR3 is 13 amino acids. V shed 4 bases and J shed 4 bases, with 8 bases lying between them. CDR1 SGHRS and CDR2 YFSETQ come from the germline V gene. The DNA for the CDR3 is TGCGCCAGCAGCCCCACTGATAATGAAAAACTGTTTTTT. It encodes CASSPTDNEKLFF.

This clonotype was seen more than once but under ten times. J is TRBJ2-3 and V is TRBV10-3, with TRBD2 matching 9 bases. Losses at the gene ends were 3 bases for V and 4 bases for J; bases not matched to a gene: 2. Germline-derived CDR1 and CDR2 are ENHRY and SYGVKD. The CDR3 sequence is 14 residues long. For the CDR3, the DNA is TGTGCCATCAGTGAACTAGCGGGCGCAGATACGCAGTATTTT. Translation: CAISELAGADTQYF.

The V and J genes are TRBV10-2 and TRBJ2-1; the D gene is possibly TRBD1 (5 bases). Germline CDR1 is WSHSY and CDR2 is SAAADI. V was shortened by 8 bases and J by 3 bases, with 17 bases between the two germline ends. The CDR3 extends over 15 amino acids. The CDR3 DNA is TGCGCCAGCGGTCCATCCCATCAGGGCTACAATGAGCAGTTCTTC. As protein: CASGPSHQGYNEQFF.